These 27 T cell receptor beta chains were all obtained from the same sample, sequenced in a study of monozygotic twins with inflammatory bowel disease. No DNA is given; TCRdb re-called the 5' RACE reads and lists each CDR3 protein once. This sample's table has roughly 170,000 distinct CDR3 sequences. The sequencing sample was made of blood. These receptor sequences come from a human donor with ulcerative colitis or Crohn's disease, or a healthy co-twin of an affected twin (not recorded which).

This chain joins TRBV11-2 and TRBJ1-6; TCRdb returns TRBD1, unconfirmable since there is no DNA. Germline assignment: CDR1 SGHAT and CDR2 FQNNGV. This CDR3 contains 16 residues. This CDR3 is CASSLEPQGAYSPLHF.

The J gene is TRBJ1-5, the V gene TRBV20-1; TCRdb proposes TRBD1, but this gene call is untestable without DNA. Germline-derived CDR1 and CDR2 are DFQATT and SNEGSKA (reference sequence). There are 18 residues in the CDR3. The CDR3 is CSARDTGQESRGNQPQHF.

The genes are TRBV7-3 and TRBJ2-5; TCRdb proposes TRBD2, but this gene call is untestable without DNA. The CDR3 is made up of 13 amino acids. CDR1 SGHTA and CDR2 FQGTGA come from the germline V gene. This CDR3 is CASSSSSEGTQYF. The whole variable domain, filled in from reference TRBV7-3 and TRBJ2-5, reads GAGVSQTPSNKVTEKGKYVELRCDPISGHTALYWYRQSLGQGPEFLIYFQGTGAADDSGLPNDRFFAVRPEGSVSTLKIQRTERGDSAVYLCASSSSSEGTQYFGPGTRLLVL.

The gene calls are TRBV3-1 and TRBJ2-2. Per germline, CDR1 LGHDT and CDR2 YNNKEL (reference sequence). There are 16 residues in the CDR3. This CDR3 reads CASSQIGRGDTGELFF.

The chain joins TRBV28 to TRBJ1-4; the TCRdb call, TRBD1, lacks DNA for checking. The CDR3 is 15 amino acids. The V gene's germline CDR1 is MDHEN and CDR2 SYDVKM. The chain's CDR3 is CASKASQGHNEKLFF.

The gene calls are TRBV19 and TRBJ2-2; TCRdb's assignment of TRBD1 cannot be checked, as there is no DNA. The CDR3 spans 14 residues. Germline V gives CDR1 LNHDA, CDR2 SQIVND (reference sequence). The CDR3 is CASSPTGRTGELFF.

The chain employs TRBV12-3 or TRBV12-4 and TRBJ2-7; TCRdb names TRBD1, which stays unverified in the absence of DNA. The CDR3 covers 15 residues. The CDR3 loop is CASTLRDRGLYEQYF.

The chain joins TRBV2 to TRBJ1-4; TCRdb's assignment of TRBD1 cannot be checked, as there is no DNA. The CDR3 is 18 amino acids. CDR1 and CDR2 from the germline V gene are SNHLY and FYNNEI. The CDR3 sequence is CASSEPPGTVGLDEKLFF.

CDR3 sequence reads: CASRASGERTEAFF. V and J are TRBV7-9 and TRBJ1-1; TCRdb picks TRBD1, but there is no DNA to check that call. The CDR3 sequence is 14 residues long. From germline, CDR1 is SEHNR and CDR2 FQNEAQ (reference sequence).

The CDR3 loop is CASRGQGGGYGYTF. This chain connects TRBV6-1 to TRBJ1-2; TCRdb picks TRBD1, but there is no DNA to check that call. The CDR3 consists of 14 residues. The germline V gene has CDR1 MNHNS and CDR2 SASEGT.

V usage is TRBV20-1 and J usage is TRBJ2-3; the TCRdb D gene call, TRBD2, has no DNA to confirm it. The germline V gene has CDR1 DFQATT and CDR2 SNEGSKA (reference sequence). This CDR3 spans 16 amino acids. The CDR3 reads CSARVRGGTSGDTQYF.

This rearrangement joins TRBV6-5 to TRBJ2-7; with no DNA, the TCRdb D assignment of TRBD2 cannot be verified. Germline CDR1 MNHEY, CDR2 SVGAGI. The CDR3 runs to 13 residues. The chain's CDR3 is CASSYMRGYEQYF.

This sequence joins TRBV4-3 and TRBJ2-6. CDR1 and CDR2 from the germline V gene are LGHNA and YSLEER. The CDR3 has 14 residues. The CDR3 is CASSQRNGANVLTF.

This chain joins TRBV10-3 and TRBJ2-2; TCRdb's D call of TRBD2 is untestable without DNA. The CDR3 extends over 13 amino acids. CDR1 is ENHRY and CDR2 is SYGVKD in the germline V gene. CDR3 loop: CAIGGSAGGELFF.

This chain uses TRBV6-6 with TRBJ1-2. Germline V gene lookup returns CDR1 MNHNY and CDR2 SVGAGI (reference sequence). The CDR3 is 14 residues long. CDR3 sequence reads: CASSVLPSDYGYTF.

The chain employs TRBV28 and TRBJ2-5; TCRdb returns TRBD1, unconfirmable since there is no DNA. Germline CDR1 and CDR2: MDHEN and SYDVKM. This CDR3 is 14 amino acids long. CDR3 residues: CASSSQRTLETQYF.

This chain joins TRBV5-1 and TRBJ2-1; TCRdb picks TRBD2, but there is no DNA to check that call. Germline lookup yields CDR1 SGHRS and CDR2 YFSETQ. This CDR3 is 15 amino acids long. CDR3 amino acids: CASSSGAREVGEQFF. Drawing the rest from reference TRBV5-1 and TRBJ2-1, the complete variable domain is KAGVTQTPRYLIKTRGQQVTLSCSPISGHRSVSWYQQTPGQGLQFLFEYFSETQRNKGNFPGRFSGRQFSNSRSEMNVSTLELGDSALYLCASSSGAREVGEQFFGPGTRLTVL.

The chain is built from TRBV20-1 and TRBJ1-1; the D call of TRBD1 rests on TCRdb alone, since no DNA is present to check it. In germline, CDR1 is DFQATT, CDR2 SNEGSKA (reference sequence). This CDR3 spans 17 amino acids. This CDR3 is CSARDLTRGELNTEAFF.

The V call is TRBV28, the J call TRBJ1-5; the TCRdb call, TRBD1, lacks DNA for checking. Germline CDR1 and CDR2: MDHEN and SYDVKM. This CDR3 region has 15 residues. The CDR3 loop reads CASSLADRGNQPQHF. Full variable domain (rest looked up from reference TRBV28 and TRBJ1-5): DVKVTQSSRYLVKRTGEKVFLECVQDMDHENMFWYRQDPGLGLRLIYFSYDVKMKEKGDIPEGYSVSREKKERFSLILESASTNQTSMYLCASSLADRGNQPQHFGDGTRLSIL.

The rearrangement links TRBV15 to TRBJ2-1; TCRdb outputs TRBD1, but without DNA this stays unchecked. The CDR3 is made up of 16 amino acids. Per germline, CDR1 LNHNV and CDR2 YYDKDF (reference sequence). The CDR3 region is CATSREDRWREDEQFF.

V and J are TRBV5-1 and TRBJ2-3; TCRdb indicates TRBD2, and absent DNA this call remains unverified. Per the germline V gene, CDR1 is SGHRS and CDR2 is YFSETQ. The CDR3 consists of 18 residues. CDR3 region: CASSLVIAGGLGTDTQYF.

The CDR3 sequence is CASWSTGTGGEDTQYF. The chain links TRBV2 to TRBJ2-3; the TRBD1 assignment by TCRdb is unverifiable without DNA. CDR1 and CDR2 from the germline V gene are SNHLY and FYNNEI. This CDR3 has 16 residues.

The genes are TRBV10-3 and TRBJ2-2; TCRdb returns TRBD2, unconfirmable since there is no DNA. CDR3 size: 18 residues. CDR1 is ENHRY and CDR2 is SYGVKD in the germline V gene. CDR3 in amino acids: CAISTSGGATRNTGELFF.

This chain connects TRBV5-1 to TRBJ1-1; TCRdb picks TRBD1, but there is no DNA to check that call. The CDR3 runs 14 residues. Germline values: CDR1 SGHRS, CDR2 YFSETQ. This chain's CDR3 is CASSLWGEGTEAFF.

This chain connects TRBV9 to TRBJ2-1. This CDR3 region has 15 residues. The V gene's germline CDR1 is SGDLS and CDR2 YYNGEE. The CDR3 spells CASSVVGSGYNEQFF.

The CDR3 sequence is CASSQDLRWGEDNEQFF. The gene calls are TRBV14 and TRBJ2-1; TCRdb proposes TRBD2, but this gene call is untestable without DNA. CDR1 and CDR2 from the germline V gene are SGHDN and FVKESK. The CDR3 length is 17 residues. Using reference TRBV14 and TRBJ2-1 for the parts outside the CDR3, the full variable domain is EAGVTQFPSHSVIEKGQTVTLRCDPISGHDNLYWYRRVMGKEIKFLLHFVKESKQDESGMPNNRFLAERTGGTYSTLKVQPAELEDSGVYFCASSQDLRWGEDNEQFFGPGTRLTVL.

CDR3 in amino acids: CASRNNEKLFF. This chain connects TRBV6-5 to TRBJ1-4. Germline loops: CDR1 MNHEY, CDR2 SVGAGI. The CDR3 extends over 11 amino acids.